The source of this TCR beta chain is a study of T-cell reconstitution after alpha-beta-depleted transplantation in children. Preparation of the TCRbeta library involved a method that used unique molecular identifiers. In TCRdb, the PCR reads were re-called with MiXCR into one record per CDR3 protein. The data contain approximately 590,000 distinct CDR3 sequences, 8% to 11% of them seen just once; the ten biggest clones take up roughly 4%. Germline V gives CDR1 KGHDR, CDR2 SFDVKD. The junction had 4 bases not matched to a gene; V was cut back by 6 bases and J by 5 bases. The CDR3 extends over 14 amino acids.

This sequence was found in a human donor who donated a stem cell graft to a child with acute myeloid leukemia. The V call is TRBV24-1, the J call TRBJ2-1, with TRBD2 matching 9 bases. The source material was PBMCs from the stem cell graft donor, sampled from the stem cell graft. CDR3 amino acids: CATSIAGDDNEQFF. The CDR3 DNA reads as TGTGCCACCAGTATAGCGGGAGATGACAATGAGCAGTTCTTC.